Below are 16 T cell receptor beta chains sequenced from a single sample in a study of blood T cell repertoires in COVID-19. Only in-frame clones appear in the TCRdb table, and some are missing; sequencing was by immunoSEQ multiplex PCR. In the table there are fewer than 350,000 clones, 86% of which are singletons. Input material: peripheral blood. The receptors here all came from a woman in her 70s with COVID-19, enrolled during active disease.

This clone has more than one count but fewer than ten. The rearrangement uses TRBV5-1 and TRBJ2-2, with D possibly matching TRBD2 (6 bases). The CDR3 contains 15 residues. Trimming cost V 0 bases and J 5 bases, with 11 bases left between them. Germline CDR1 is SGHRS and CDR2 is YFSETQ. CDR3 DNA sequence: TGCGCCAGCAGCTTGGTTGGGGGAGGAACCGGGGAGCTGTTTTTT. It translates to CASSLVGGGTGELFF.

V usage is TRBV18 and J usage is TRBJ2-7; D might be TRBD1 (6 bases). Germline CDR1 and CDR2: KGHSH and LQKENI. With 5 bases removed from V and 1 base from J, the gap between germline ends came to 12 bases. This CDR3 spans 14 amino acids. The CDR3: CASSAGDVSYEQYF. The CDR3 coding sequence is TGTGCCAGCTCAGCAGGGGACGTGTCCTACGAGCAGTACTTC.

The chain recombines TRBV7-2 with TRBJ2-7; 7 bases align to TRBD1. Germline values: CDR1 SGHTA, CDR2 FQGNSA. The CDR3 is made up of 14 amino acids. With 6 bases clipped from V and 4 bases from J, the junction kept 9 bases outside the gene matches. CDR3 sequence (DNA): TGTGCCAGCAGTTTTAACAGGGGTGTGTACGAGCAGTACTTC. This sequence encodes CASSFNRGVYEQYF.

This sequence joins TRBV2 and TRBJ1-3; D call uncertain. Trimming left V 3 bases short and J 0 bases short, with 9 bases between. The CDR3 is 15 residues long. Germline-derived CDR1 and CDR2 are SNHLY and FYNNEI. CDR3: CASSDPQDSGNTIYF. The CDR3 coding sequence is TGTGCCAGCAGTGACCCCCAGGACTCTGGAAACACCATATATTTT.

This chain uses TRBV3-1 (or the pseudogene TRBV3-2) with TRBJ2-7, with 8 positions matching TRBD2. V dropped 7 bases and J dropped 4; count of bases not matched to a gene: 6. The germline CDR1 and CDR2 sequences are LGHDT and YNNKEL (reference sequence). The CDR3 has 13 residues. CDR3 amino acids: CASIPGGPYEQYF. The CDR3, as DNA: TGTGCCAGCATACCGGGGGGGCCTTACGAGCAGTACTTC.

The chain has TRBV7-7 and TRBJ2-6, with no clear D. Germline values: CDR1 SSHAT, CDR2 FNYEAQ (reference sequence). The CDR3 is 18 residues long. Trimming pared 5 bases from V and 5 bases from J, leaving 22 bases between. This chain's CDR3 is CASSEEFKCQSRANVLTF. The CDR3 region has the DNA TGTGCCAGCAGCGAGGAATTTAAGTGCCAAAGTCGGGCCAACGTCCTGACTTTC.

This chain joins TRBV4-3 and TRBJ1-3; 9 nucleotides agree with TRBD1. The CDR3 extends over 17 amino acids. Germline CDR1 reads LGHNA; CDR2 reads YSLEER. V lost 1 base and J lost 4; bases outside the gene matches: 8. This chain's CDR3 is CASSQGFLTGGGNTIYF. The CDR3 nucleotides are TGCGCCAGCAGCCAAGGATTCTTGACAGGGGGGGGAAACACCATATATTTT.

The V call is TRBV18, the J call TRBJ1-2; no reliable D call. The V and J ends lost 0 bases and 4 bases respectively, with 15 bases between them. This CDR3 is built from 16 residues. The V gene's germline CDR1 is KGHSH and CDR2 LQKENI. Here the CDR3 reads CASSPPVRVERYGYTF. For the CDR3, the DNA is TGTGCCAGCTCACCACCGGTGAGGGTGGAACGCTATGGCTACACCTTC.

This rearrangement joins TRBV27 to TRBJ2-7; D gene uncertain. With 2 bases removed from V and 2 bases from J, the gap between germline ends came to 16 bases. Germline lookup yields CDR1 MNHEY and CDR2 SMNVEV (reference sequence). This CDR3 has 16 residues. The DNA of the CDR3 is TGTGCCAGCAGTTTAGCGGTCCCCAAGTACCCCTACGAGCAGTACTTC. Amino acids: CASSLAVPKYPYEQYF.

The chain is built from TRBV2 and TRBJ2-2; the match to TRBD1 covers 8 bases. V trimming: 4 bases; J trimming: 6 bases; junction bases outside the gene matches: 7. The CDR3 is made up of 15 amino acids. CDR1 is SNHLY, CDR2 FYNNEI, per germline. CDR3 DNA: TGTGCCAGCAGTGCCCGGGGACAGGCAGCCGGGGAGCTGTTTTTT. This codes for CASSARGQAAGELFF.

This clone was counted once. J is TRBJ1-5 and V is TRBV9; D is unclear. CDR1 and CDR2 (germline): SGDLS, YYNGEE. The V end was cut by 4 bases, the J end by 6 bases, with 11 bases between. The length of the CDR3 is 13 residues. The CDR3 is CASSLGGFQPQHF. Written as DNA, the CDR3 is TGTGCCAGCAGCCTCGGAGGGTTTCAGCCCCAGCATTTT. The entire variable domain, with the rest obtained from reference TRBV9 and TRBJ1-5, is as follows: DSGVTQTPKHLITATGQRVTLRCSPRSGDLSVYWYQQSLDQGLQFLIQYYNGEERAKGNILERFSAQQFPDLHSELNLSSLELGDSALYFCASSLGGFQPQHFGDGTRLSIL.

The chain uses TRBV5-4 and TRBJ1-2; 10 bases are a match to TRBD1. This CDR3 is built from 11 residues. CDR1 and CDR2 from the germline V gene are SGHNT and YYREEE (reference sequence). The J segment lost 8 bases and the V segment lost 7 bases, leaving 2 bases of the junction unmatched. CDR3 DNA sequence: TGTGCCAGCGGACAGGGGGAAGGCTACACCTTC. Amino acid sequence: CASGQGEGYTF.

This rearrangement joins TRBV19 to TRBJ1-2, with 11 positions matching TRBD1. CDR1 and CDR2 (germline): LNHDA, SQIVND (reference sequence). The J segment lost 4 bases and the V segment lost 3 bases, leaving 4 bases of the junction unmatched. The CDR3 covers 15 residues. CDR3 loop: CASSMDRGRSYGYTF. The CDR3 region has the DNA TGTGCCAGTAGTATGGACAGGGGGCGCAGCTATGGCTACACCTTC.

The chain links TRBV12-3 or TRBV12-4 to TRBJ1-5; TRBD1 is a possible D gene (5 bases). The V end lost 10 bases, the J end lost 2 bases, and 9 bases lay between the germline ends. This CDR3 is built from 12 residues. CDR3 in DNA: TGTGCCACAGGGTGGGGCAATCAGCCCCAGCATTTT. Amino acid sequence: CATGWGNQPQHF.

V usage is TRBV30 and J usage is TRBJ2-2, with D uncertain. The germline V and J ends were trimmed by 1 base and 6 bases, with 9 bases remaining between them. CDR3 size: 13 residues. Germline V gene data show CDR1 as GTSNPN and CDR2 as SVGIG (reference sequence). The CDR3 loop is CAWSDTRPGELFF. The CDR3 nucleotides read TGTGCCTGGAGTGACACGAGGCCCGGGGAGCTGTTTTTT.

This clone was detected once. V and J are TRBV11-2 and TRBJ2-2; 9 bases agree with TRBD1. This CDR3 region has 17 residues. Germline V gene lookup returns CDR1 SGHAT and CDR2 FQNNGV. Losses at the gene ends were 6 bases for V and 4 bases for J; bases not matched to a gene: 12. CDR3 protein: CASRPTFGTGSTGELFF. The CDR3, as DNA: TGTGCCAGCAGACCAACTTTTGGGACAGGGAGCACCGGGGAGCTGTTTTTT. Based on the CDR3 plus reference TRBV11-2 and TRBJ2-2, the full variable domain is EAGVAQSPRYKIIEKRQSVAFWCNPISGHATLYWYQQILGQGPKLLIQFQNNGVVDDSQLPKDRFSAERLKGVDSTLKIQPAKLEDSAVYLCASRPTFGTGSTGELFFGEGSRLTVL.